This T cell receptor (beta chain) is from a study of blood T cell repertoires in COVID-19. On the study more broadly: The cDNA or gDNA used as material had been derived from T cells, B-cell-depleted T cells, or PBMCs.

Assay used: immunoSEQ multiplex PCR; TCRdb lists only in-frame clones, some missing. The sample contains 150,000 to 200,000 clones, approximately 80% of which appear only once. This CDR3 contains 14 residues. V lost 3 bases and J 6 bases, leaving 14 bases between the germline ends. From germline, CDR1 is LGHDT and CDR2 YNNKEL (reference sequence). Participants were aged roughly 18 to 89 years from around 25 US areas. The chain has TRBV3-1 (or the pseudogene TRBV3-2) and TRBJ1-1; D gene uncertain. Sequencing was carried out using PBMCs or T cells enriched from blood (not recorded which). The TCR sequence derives from a man aged 50-59 years who had recovered from COVID-19. The CDR3 region has the DNA TGTGCCAGCAGCCACGCCGAGAGGAAGGCTGAAGCTTTCTTT. This codes for CASSHAERKAEAFF.